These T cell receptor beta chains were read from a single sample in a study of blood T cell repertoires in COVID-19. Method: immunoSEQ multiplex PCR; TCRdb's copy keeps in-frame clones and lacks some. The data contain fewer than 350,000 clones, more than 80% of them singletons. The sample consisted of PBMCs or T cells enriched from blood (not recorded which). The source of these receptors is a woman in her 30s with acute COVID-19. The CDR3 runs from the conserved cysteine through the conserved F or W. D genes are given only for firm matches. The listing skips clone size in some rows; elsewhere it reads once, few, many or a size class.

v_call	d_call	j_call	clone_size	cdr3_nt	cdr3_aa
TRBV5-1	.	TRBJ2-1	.	TGCGCCAGCAGCTCTGCCAGCGGGTCCTACAATGAGCAGTTCTTC	CASSSASGSYNEQFF
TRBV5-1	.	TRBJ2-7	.	TGCGCCAGCAGCTTACTAGCAGACTACGAGCAGTACTTC	CASSLLADYEQYF
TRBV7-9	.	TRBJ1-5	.	TGTGCCAGCAGCTCCGAGGATCAGCCCCAGCATTTT	CASSSEDQPQHF
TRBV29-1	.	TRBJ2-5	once	TGCAGCGTTGACAACAGCAGGGAGACCCAGTACTTC	CSVDNSRETQYF
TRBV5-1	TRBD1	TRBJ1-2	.	TGCGCCAGCAGCTTGGGGGACAGGGGTGATGGCTACACCTTC	CASSLGDRGDGYTF
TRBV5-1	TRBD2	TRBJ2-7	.	TGCGCCAGCAGCTCCAAAGCGGGAGTAAACGAGCAGTACTTC	CASSSKAGVNEQYF
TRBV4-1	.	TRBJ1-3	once	TGCGCCAGCAGCCCCTGGGGAGGCTCTGGAAACACCATATATTTT	CASSPWGGSGNTIYF
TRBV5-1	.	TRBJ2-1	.	TGCGCCAGCAGCTTGACCGCCCGGGATAGCACCTACTCCTACAATGAGCAGTTCTTC	CASSLTARDSTYSYNEQFF
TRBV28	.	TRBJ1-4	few	TGTGCCAGCGGTAGGGGGGGCGCGGATGAAAAACTGTTTTTT	CASGRGGADEKLFF
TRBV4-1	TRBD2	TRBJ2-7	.	TGCGCCAGCAGCCCTAGCGGGAGCAGCTCCTACGAGCAGTACTTC	CASSPSGSSSYEQYF
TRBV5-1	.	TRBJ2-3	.	TGCGCCAGCATATCGGAGGACAGTTACACAGATACGCAGTATTTT	CASISEDSYTDTQYF
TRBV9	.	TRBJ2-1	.	TGTGCCAGCAGCGGGGCGGAGGGCGGTGAGCAGTTCTTC	CASSGAEGGEQFF
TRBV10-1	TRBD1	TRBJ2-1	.	TGCGCCAGCAGTGATTCGGACAGGGGCGACGAGCAGTTCTTC	CASSDSDRGDEQFF
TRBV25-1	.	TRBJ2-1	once	TGTGCCCCCCGCTCCTACAATGAGCAGTTCTTC	CAPRSYNEQFF
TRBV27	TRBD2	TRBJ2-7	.	TGTGCCAGCAGTTCCGGACTAGCGGGGTCCTACGAGCAGTACTTC	CASSSGLAGSYEQYF
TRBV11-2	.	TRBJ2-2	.	TGTGCCAGCAGCTTAGATGCCTACTTAAACACCGGGGAGCTGTTTTTT	CASSLDAYLNTGELFF
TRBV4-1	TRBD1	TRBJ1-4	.	TGCGCCACCTCGTTCGGCAGGGGGGAAAAACTGTTTTTT	CATSFGRGEKLFF
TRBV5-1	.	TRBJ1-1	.	TGCGCCAGCAGCGAGGCTCAGGGGAATACTGAAGCTTTCTTT	CASSEAQGNTEAFF
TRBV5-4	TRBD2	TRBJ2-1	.	TGTGCCAGCAGTCCACCCGGGACTAGCGGGAACAATGAGCAGTTCTTC	CASSPPGTSGNNEQFF
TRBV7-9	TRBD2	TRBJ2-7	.	TGTGCCAGCAGCATCGCGGGGGGAGACGAGCAGTACTTC	CASSIAGGDEQYF